This T cell receptor beta chain was captured in a study of early stage breast cancer tumors. Study-wide background: About 70% of the 16 invasive tumors were ER+, PR+ and HER2-.

A single count supports this clone. The germline V gene has CDR1 SGHKS and CDR2 YYEKEE (reference sequence). With 0 bases clipped from V and 0 bases from J, the junction kept 6 bases outside the gene matches. The CDR3 spans 18 residues. The table came from immunoSEQ multiplex PCR; TCRdb's copy has only in-frame clones and leaves some out. The sample lists tens of thousands of clones; roughly four fifths were seen once. This sequence was found in a person aged 30-39 years with breast cancer. The chain carries TRBV5-5 and TRBJ1-6; 7 positions agree with TRBD1. Sequences were obtained from breast tumor tissue. The CDR3 sequence: CASSLGVQGISYNSPLHF. The CDR3, as DNA: TGTGCCAGCAGCTTGGGGGTACAGGGGATCTCCTATAATTCACCCCTCCACTTT.